This T cell receptor beta chain was observed in a study of CD8 T cells in Susac syndrome. The table lists this clonotype with a count of one. Peripheral blood CD8+ and CD4+ T cells were profiled by TCR beta sequencing. Relapsing-remitting disease, either stable or active, was present in the multiple sclerosis controls, who were treatment-naive patients. The CD8+ and CD4+ T cells were negatively isolated, with the TEMRA cells enriched by FACS. The RNA, roughly 0.5 to 1 ug, was put through reverse transcription using random hexamers. Across 54 Vbeta and 13 Jbeta, TCR beta CDR3 was amplified with immunoSEQ multiplex PCR. TCRdb itself ran the immunoSEQ multiplex PCR reads through MiXCR, one entry per CDR3 protein. The sample has around 200,000 distinct CDR3 sequences; approximately 90% are singletons. V was clipped by 4 bases and J by 6 bases, with 15 bases between them. The CDR3 runs to 14 residues. CDR1 is SEHNR, CDR2 FQNEAQ, per germline (reference sequence).

The receptor comes from a human donor with multiple sclerosis. The sample consisted of CD8+ T cells from PBMCs. This chain joins TRBV7-9 and TRBJ1-2; no clear D gene. Here the CDR3 reads CASSSGGIWDGYTF. The CDR3 DNA follows: TGTGCCAGCAGCTCGGGCGGGATCTGGGATGGCTACACCTTC.